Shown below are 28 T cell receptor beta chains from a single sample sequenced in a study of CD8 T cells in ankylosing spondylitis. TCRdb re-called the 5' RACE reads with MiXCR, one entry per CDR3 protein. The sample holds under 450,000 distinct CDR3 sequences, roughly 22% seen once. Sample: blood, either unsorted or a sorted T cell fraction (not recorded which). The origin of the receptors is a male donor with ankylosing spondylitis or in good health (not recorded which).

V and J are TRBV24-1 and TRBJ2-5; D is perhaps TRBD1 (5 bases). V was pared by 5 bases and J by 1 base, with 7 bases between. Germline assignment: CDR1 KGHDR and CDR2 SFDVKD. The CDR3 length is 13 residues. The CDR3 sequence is CATSGDSQETQYF. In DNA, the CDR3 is TGTGCCACCAGTGGCGACAGCCAAGAGACCCAGTACTTC.

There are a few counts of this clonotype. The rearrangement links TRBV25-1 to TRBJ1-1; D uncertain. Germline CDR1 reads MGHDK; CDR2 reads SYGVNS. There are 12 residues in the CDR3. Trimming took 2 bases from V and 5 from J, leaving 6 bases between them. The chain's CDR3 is CASSEAWTEAFF. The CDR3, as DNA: TGTGCCAGCAGTGAAGCATGGACTGAAGCTTTCTTT.

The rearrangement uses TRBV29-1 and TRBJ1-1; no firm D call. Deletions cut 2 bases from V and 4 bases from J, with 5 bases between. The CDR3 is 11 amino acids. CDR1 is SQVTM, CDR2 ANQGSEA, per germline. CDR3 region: CSVEKGTEAFF. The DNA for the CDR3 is TGCAGCGTTGAAAAAGGCACTGAAGCTTTCTTT.

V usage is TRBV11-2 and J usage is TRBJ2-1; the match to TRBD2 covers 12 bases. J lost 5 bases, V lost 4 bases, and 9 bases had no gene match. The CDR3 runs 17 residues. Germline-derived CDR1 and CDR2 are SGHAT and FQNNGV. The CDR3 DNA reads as TGTGCCAGCAGCTCGGGGACTAGCGGGCCGGCTCACAATGAGCAGTTCTTC. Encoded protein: CASSSGTSGPAHNEQFF. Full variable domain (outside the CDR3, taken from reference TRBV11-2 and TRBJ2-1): EAGVAQSPRYKIIEKRQSVAFWCNPISGHATLYWYQQILGQGPKLLIQFQNNGVVDDSQLPKDRFSAERLKGVDSTLKIQPAKLEDSAVYLCASSSGTSGPAHNEQFFGPGTRLTVL.

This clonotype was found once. The CDR3 DNA reads TGTGCCAGCTTAGACAGAGAGAGCTCCTACGAGCAGTACTTC. This encodes CASLDRESSYEQYF. This chain uses TRBV28 with TRBJ2-7, with D possibly being TRBD1 (5 bases). Trimming left V 8 bases short and J 0 bases short, with 14 bases between. This CDR3 contains 14 residues. Germline V gives CDR1 MDHEN, CDR2 SYDVKM.

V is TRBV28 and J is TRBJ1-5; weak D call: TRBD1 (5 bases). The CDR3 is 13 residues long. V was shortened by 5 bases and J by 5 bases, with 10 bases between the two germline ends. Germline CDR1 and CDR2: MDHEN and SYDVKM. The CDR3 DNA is TGTGCCAGCAGTCTAACGGGGGATCAGCCCCAGCATTTT. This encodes CASSLTGDQPQHF.

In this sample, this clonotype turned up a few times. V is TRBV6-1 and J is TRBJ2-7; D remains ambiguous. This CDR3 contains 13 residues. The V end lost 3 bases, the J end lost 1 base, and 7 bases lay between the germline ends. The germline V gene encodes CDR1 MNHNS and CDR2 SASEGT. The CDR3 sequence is CASSENGSYEQYF. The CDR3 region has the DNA TGTGCCAGCAGTGAGAACGGTTCCTACGAGCAGTACTTC.

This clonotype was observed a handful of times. Here the CDR3 reads CASSATGANTEAFF. In DNA, the CDR3 is TGTGCCAGCAGTGCTACAGGGGCGAACACTGAAGCTTTCTTT. The J gene is TRBJ1-1, the V gene TRBV12-3 or TRBV12-4; 7 bases match TRBD1. This CDR3 spans 14 amino acids. Losses at the gene ends were 5 bases for V and 1 base for J; bases not matched to a gene: 4.

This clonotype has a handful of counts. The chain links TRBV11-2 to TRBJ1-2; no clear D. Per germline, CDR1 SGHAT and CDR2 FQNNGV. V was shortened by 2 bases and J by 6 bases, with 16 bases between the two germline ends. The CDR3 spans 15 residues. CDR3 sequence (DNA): TGTGCCAGCAGCTTACCCCCTTTGAGCGTTAATGGCTACACCTTC. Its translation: CASSLPPLSVNGYTF.

The CDR3 here is CASSRGQGGPPSETQYF. The CDR3 region has the DNA TGTGCCAGCTCCCGGGGACAGGGAGGTCCTCCCTCGGAGACCCAGTACTTC. The V gene is TRBV12-3 or TRBV12-4, the J gene TRBJ2-5, with 9 bases lining up with TRBD1. CDR3 size: 17 residues. V dropped 8 bases and J dropped 5; count of bases not matched to a gene: 18.

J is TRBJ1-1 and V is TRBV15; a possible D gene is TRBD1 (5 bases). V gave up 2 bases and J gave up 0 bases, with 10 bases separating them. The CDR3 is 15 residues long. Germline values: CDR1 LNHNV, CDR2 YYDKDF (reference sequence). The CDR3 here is CATSRQRGVNTEAFF. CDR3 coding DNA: TGTGCCACCAGCAGACAAAGAGGGGTGAACACTGAAGCTTTCTTT.

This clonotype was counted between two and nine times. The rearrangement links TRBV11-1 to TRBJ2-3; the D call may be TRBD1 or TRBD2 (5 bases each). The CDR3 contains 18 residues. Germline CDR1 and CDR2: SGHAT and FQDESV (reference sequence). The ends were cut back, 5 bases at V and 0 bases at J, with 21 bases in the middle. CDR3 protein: CASSPVEGTETSTDTQYF. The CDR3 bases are TGTGCCAGCAGCCCCGTTGAAGGGACGGAAACTAGCACAGATACGCAGTATTTT.

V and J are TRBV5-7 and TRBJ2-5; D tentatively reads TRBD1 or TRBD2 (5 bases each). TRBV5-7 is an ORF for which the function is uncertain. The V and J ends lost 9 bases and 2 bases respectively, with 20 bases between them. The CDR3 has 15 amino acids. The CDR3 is CAMGPGAAGQETQYF. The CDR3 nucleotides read TGTGCCATGGGCCCCGGGGCCGCTGGGCAAGAGACCCAGTACTTC.

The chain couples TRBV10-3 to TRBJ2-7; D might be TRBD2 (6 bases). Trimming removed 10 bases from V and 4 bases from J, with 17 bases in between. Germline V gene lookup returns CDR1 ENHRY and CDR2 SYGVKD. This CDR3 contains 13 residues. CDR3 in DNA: TGTGCCACCCGTCCGGGGGACTCATACGAGCAGTACTTC. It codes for CATRPGDSYEQYF.

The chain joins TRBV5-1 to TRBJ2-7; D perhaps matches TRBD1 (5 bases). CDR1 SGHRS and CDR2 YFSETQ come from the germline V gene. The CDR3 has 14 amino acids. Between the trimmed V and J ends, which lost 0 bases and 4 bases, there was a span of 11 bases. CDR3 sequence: CASSLEWGAYEQYF. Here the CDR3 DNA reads TGCGCCAGCAGCTTGGAATGGGGCGCATACGAGCAGTACTTC.

The DNA for the CDR3 is TGTGCCATCAGTGAAGGTGACTTAGGGGAGACCCAGTACTTC. Its protein is CAISEGDLGETQYF. This chain links TRBV10-3 with TRBJ2-5, with no clear D. Per germline, CDR1 ENHRY and CDR2 SYGVKD. The CDR3 has 14 residues. V lost 3 bases and J lost 5, with 13 bases in between.

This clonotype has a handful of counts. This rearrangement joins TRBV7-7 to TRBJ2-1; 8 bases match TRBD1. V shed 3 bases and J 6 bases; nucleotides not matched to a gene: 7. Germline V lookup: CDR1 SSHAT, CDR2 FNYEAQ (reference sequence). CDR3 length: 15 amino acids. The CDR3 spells CASSFGTGNGNEQFF. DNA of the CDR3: TGTGCCAGCAGCTTTGGGACAGGCAACGGCAATGAGCAGTTCTTC. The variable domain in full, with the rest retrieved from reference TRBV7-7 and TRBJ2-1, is GAGVSQSPRYKVTKRGQDVTLRCDPISSHATLYWYQQALGQGPEFLTYFNYEAQPDKSGLPSDRFSAERPEGSISTLTIQRTEQRDSAMYRCASSFGTGNGNEQFFGPGTRLTVL.

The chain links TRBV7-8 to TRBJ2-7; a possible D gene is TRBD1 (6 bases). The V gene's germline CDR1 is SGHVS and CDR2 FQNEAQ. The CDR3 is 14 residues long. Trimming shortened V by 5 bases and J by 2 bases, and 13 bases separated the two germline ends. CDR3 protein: CASSPIEGAYEQYF. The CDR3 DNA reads TGTGCCAGCAGCCCGATTGAGGGGGCCTACGAGCAGTACTTC.

In DNA, the CDR3 is TGTGCCAGCAGGGCGACGGTTTATAATGAAAAACTGTTTTTT. Translated: CASRATVYNEKLFF. The V and J genes are TRBV12-3 or TRBV12-4 and TRBJ1-4; unclear D gene. CDR3 length: 14 amino acids. The germline V and J ends were trimmed by 6 bases and 4 bases, with 12 bases remaining between them.

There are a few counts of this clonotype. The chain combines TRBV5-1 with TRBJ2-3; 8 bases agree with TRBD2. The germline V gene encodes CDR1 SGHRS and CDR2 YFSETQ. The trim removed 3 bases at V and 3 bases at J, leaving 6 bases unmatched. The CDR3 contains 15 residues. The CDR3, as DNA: TGCGCCAGCAGCTGGACTAGCTCGGTGACAGATACGCAGTATTTT. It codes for CASSWTSSVTDTQYF.

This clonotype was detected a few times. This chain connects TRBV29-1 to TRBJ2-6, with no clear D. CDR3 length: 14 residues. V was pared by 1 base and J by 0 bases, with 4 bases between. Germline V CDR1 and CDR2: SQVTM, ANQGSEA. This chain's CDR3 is CSVEGDSGANVLTF. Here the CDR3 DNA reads TGCAGCGTTGAAGGTGACTCTGGGGCCAACGTCCTGACTTTC.

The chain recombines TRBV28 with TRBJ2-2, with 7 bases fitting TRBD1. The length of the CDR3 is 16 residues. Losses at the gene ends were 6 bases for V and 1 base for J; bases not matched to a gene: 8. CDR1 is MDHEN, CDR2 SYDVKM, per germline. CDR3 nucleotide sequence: TGTGCCAGCAGCCCTCACAGGGGTTGGAACACCGGGGAGCTGTTTTTT. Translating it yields CASSPHRGWNTGELFF.

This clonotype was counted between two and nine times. This CDR3 is CSVERTPAGEQYF. CDR3 coding DNA: TGCAGCGTCGAACGTACCCCGGCGGGGGAGCAGTACTTC. The chain recombines TRBV29-1 with TRBJ2-7; weak D call: TRBD2 (6 bases). This CDR3 is 13 amino acids long. Trimming cost V 6 bases and J 7 bases, with 19 bases left between them. The germline V gene has CDR1 SQVTM and CDR2 ANQGSEA.

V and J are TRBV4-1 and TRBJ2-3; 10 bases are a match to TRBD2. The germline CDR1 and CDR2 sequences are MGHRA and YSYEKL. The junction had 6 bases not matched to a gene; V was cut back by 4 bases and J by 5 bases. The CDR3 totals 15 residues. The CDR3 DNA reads TGCGCCAGCAGCCTTGGACTAGCGGAGGAAGATACGCAGTATTTT. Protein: CASSLGLAEEDTQYF.

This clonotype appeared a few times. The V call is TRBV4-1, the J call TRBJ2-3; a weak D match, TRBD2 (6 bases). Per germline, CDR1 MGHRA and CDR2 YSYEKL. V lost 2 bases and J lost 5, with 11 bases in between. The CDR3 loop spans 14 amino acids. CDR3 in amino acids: CASSQPSEGDTQYF. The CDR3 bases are TGCGCCAGCAGCCAACCCTCGGAGGGAGATACGCAGTATTTT.

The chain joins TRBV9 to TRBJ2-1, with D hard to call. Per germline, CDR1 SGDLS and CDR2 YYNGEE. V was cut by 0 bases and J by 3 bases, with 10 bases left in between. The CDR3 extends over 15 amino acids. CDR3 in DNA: TGTGCCAGCAGCGTAGTTCCTGGCGACTACAATGAGCAGTTCTTC. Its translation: CASSVVPGDYNEQFF. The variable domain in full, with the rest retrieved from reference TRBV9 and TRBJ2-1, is DSGVTQTPKHLITATGQRVTLRCSPRSGDLSVYWYQQSLDQGLQFLIQYYNGEERAKGNILERFSAQQFPDLHSELNLSSLELGDSALYFCASSVVPGDYNEQFFGPGTRLTVL.

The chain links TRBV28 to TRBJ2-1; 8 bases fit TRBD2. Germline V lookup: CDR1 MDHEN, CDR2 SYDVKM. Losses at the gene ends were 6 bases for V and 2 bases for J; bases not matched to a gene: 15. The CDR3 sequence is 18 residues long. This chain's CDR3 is CASSSLRTSMGTYNEQFF. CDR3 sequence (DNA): TGTGCCAGCAGCTCCCTCCGGACTAGCATGGGAACCTACAATGAGCAGTTCTTC.

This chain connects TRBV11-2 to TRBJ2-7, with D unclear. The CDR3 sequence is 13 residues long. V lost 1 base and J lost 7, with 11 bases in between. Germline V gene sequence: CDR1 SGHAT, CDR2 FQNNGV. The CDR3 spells CASSLVPPGEQYF. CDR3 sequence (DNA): TGTGCCAGCAGCTTAGTCCCCCCCGGGGAGCAGTACTTC.